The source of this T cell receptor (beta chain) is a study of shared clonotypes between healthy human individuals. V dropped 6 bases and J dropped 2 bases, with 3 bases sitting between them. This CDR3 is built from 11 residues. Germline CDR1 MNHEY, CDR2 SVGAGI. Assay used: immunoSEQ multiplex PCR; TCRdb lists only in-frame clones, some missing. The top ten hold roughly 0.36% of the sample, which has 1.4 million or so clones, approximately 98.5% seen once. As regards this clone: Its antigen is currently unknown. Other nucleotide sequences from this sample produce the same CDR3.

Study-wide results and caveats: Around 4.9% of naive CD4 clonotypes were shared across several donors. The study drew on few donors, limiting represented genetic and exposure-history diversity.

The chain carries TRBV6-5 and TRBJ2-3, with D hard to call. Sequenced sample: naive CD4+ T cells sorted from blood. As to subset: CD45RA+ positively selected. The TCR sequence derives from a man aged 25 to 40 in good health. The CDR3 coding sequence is TGTGCCAGCAGAATCACAGATACGCAGTATTTT. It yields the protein CASRITDTQYF.